This is a list of T cell receptor beta chains from one sample in a study of blood T cells in healthy people across ages. TCRdb ran MiXCR on the 5' RACE reads and lists one entry per CDR3 protein. The table has some 730,000 distinct CDR3 sequences, 22% seen once. Sequenced: blood. The receptors originated from a man aged 70-80 years in good health. The CDR3 runs from the conserved cysteine through the conserved F or W. Fields, in order: CDR3 protein, CDR3 DNA, J gene, V gene, D gene, clone size. The D gene is left open where the match is weak. Where a row states a size, it is once, few, many or the class of an expanded clone; other rows omit it.

CASSPLVSENIQYF | TGTGCCAGCAGCCCCTTGGTGTCCGAAAACATTCAGTACTTC | TRBJ2-4 | TRBV7-6 | . | once
CASGLGGGSDTQYF | TGTGCTAGTGGTTTGGGCGGGGGATCAGATACGCAGTATTTT | TRBJ2-3 | TRBV12-5 | TRBD2 | once
CASSSSGHPQGTGELFF | TGCGCCAGCAGCTCATCGGGACATCCTCAGGGCACCGGGGAGCTGTTTTTT | TRBJ2-2 | TRBV5-1 | . | .
CASSSPSAGELFF | TGTGCCAGCAGCTCGCCTAGCGCCGGGGAGCTGTTTTTT | TRBJ2-2 | TRBV7-2 | . | .
CSARQGPHHQETQYF | TGCAGCGCCAGACAGGGGCCACACCACCAAGAGACCCAGTACTTC | TRBJ2-5 | TRBV29-1 | TRBD1 | few
CSAMEWAGASYEQYF | TGCAGTGCTATGGAATGGGCGGGGGCCAGCTACGAGCAGTACTTC | TRBJ2-7 | TRBV20-1 | . | .
CASSVASNSPLHF | TGTGCCAGCAGCGTAGCTTCTAATTCACCCCTCCACTTT | TRBJ1-6 | TRBV9 | . | .
CASSYDGQYTEAFF | TGTGCCAGCAGTTACGATGGACAGTACACTGAAGCTTTCTTT | TRBJ1-1 | TRBV6-5 | . | few
CSAPPRSGTGFTDTQYF | TGCAGTGCTCCGCCGAGGTCCGGGACTGGCTTCACAGATACGCAGTATTTT | TRBJ2-3 | TRBV20-1 | . | .
CATSDLDRGSDTQYF | TGTGCCACCAGCGATTTGGATCGAGGCTCAGATACGCAGTATTTT | TRBJ2-3 | TRBV24-1 | . | .
CASSLGQTSGEQFF | TGTGCCAGCAGCTTGGGTCAGACTAGCGGAGAGCAGTTCTTC | TRBJ2-1 | TRBV7-2 | TRBD2 | few
CASSLRAQGSKNIQYF | TGTGCCAGCAGTTTAAGGGCTCAGGGATCCAAAAACATTCAGTACTTC | TRBJ2-4 | TRBV27 | . | few
CASSEEWSAYRQAFF | TGTGCCAGCAGTGAAGAGTGGTCGGCTTACAGACAAGCTTTCTTT | TRBJ1-1 | TRBV2 | . | few
CASSSTSGASYNEQFF | TGTGCCAGCAGCTCAACTAGCGGGGCCTCCTACAATGAGCAGTTCTTC | TRBJ2-1 | TRBV7-7 | TRBD2 | few
CASSYTVSSYNEQFF | TGTGCCAGCAGTTACACGGTCAGCTCCTACAATGAACAGTTCTTC | TRBJ2-1 | TRBV6-6 | . | .
CASSLTHNEQFF | TGTGCCAGCAGCTTAACTCACAATGAGCAGTTCTTC | TRBJ2-1 | TRBV7-3 | . | few
CASSPFHGQGPNTEAFF | TGTGCCAGCTCACCATTTCATGGACAGGGGCCTAACACTGAAGCTTTCTTT | TRBJ1-1 | TRBV18 | TRBD1 | few
CASSRGQVGGEKLFF | TGTGCCAGCAGCCGGGGACAGGTTGGAGGGGAAAAACTGTTTTTT | TRBJ1-4 | TRBV28 | TRBD1 | few
CASSRDTNNYGYTF | TGTGCCAGCAGCCGGGACACTAATAACTATGGCTACACCTTC | TRBJ1-2 | TRBV6-1 | . | .
CASSIGRTVNQPQHF | TGTGCCAGCAGTATAGGACGGACAGTCAATCAGCCCCAGCATTTT | TRBJ1-5 | TRBV28 | . | few
CASSDVVRNQETQYF | TGTGCCAGCAGTGATGTGGTTCGAAATCAAGAGACCCAGTACTTC | TRBJ2-5 | TRBV2 | . | .
CASSLEGEQETQYF | TGTGCCAGCAGTTTAGAGGGAGAGCAAGAGACCCAGTACTTC | TRBJ2-5 | TRBV12-3/TRBV12-4 | . | few
CASSPSPIDGNTIYF | TGCGCCAGCAGCCCGAGCCCTATCGATGGAAACACCATATATTTT | TRBJ1-3 | TRBV5-1 | . | few
CASSLRTGDFGNTIYF | TGTGCCAGCAGCTTAAGGACCGGGGACTTTGGAAACACCATATATTTT | TRBJ1-3 | TRBV7-9 | . | .
CASSTGLAEETQYF | TGTGCCAGCTCTACCGGACTAGCGGAAGAGACCCAGTACTTC | TRBJ2-5 | TRBV18 | TRBD2 | .
CATSVWGTSADTQYF | TGCGCCACCTCGGTTTGGGGCACTTCGGCAGATACGCAGTATTTT | TRBJ2-3 | TRBV5-1 | . | few
CASSLVWIPNYGYTF | TGTGCCAGCAGTTTAGTATGGATCCCTAACTATGGCTACACCTTC | TRBJ1-2 | TRBV12-3/TRBV12-4 | . | many
CASSYHRTNSTDTQYF | TGTGCCAGCAGTTATCACCGAACGAATTCGACAGATACGCAGTATTTT | TRBJ2-3 | TRBV12-3/TRBV12-4 | . | .
CASSEGAVEKETQYF | TGTGCCAGCAGTGAGGGGGCGGTAGAGAAAGAGACCCAGTACTTC | TRBJ2-5 | TRBV2 | . | .
CASSILGTGLAETQYF | TGTGCCAGTAGTATTTTGGGGACAGGGCTCGCAGAGACCCAGTACTTC | TRBJ2-5 | TRBV19 | TRBD1 | .
CSGGKAGELFF | TGCAGCGGAGGGAAGGCCGGGGAGCTGTTTTTT | TRBJ2-2 | TRBV29-1 | . | once
CASSEVRGRGNEQFF | TGTGCCAGCAGTGAAGTTCGGGGCCGTGGGAATGAGCAGTTCTTC | TRBJ2-1 | TRBV2 | . | .
CAISETSFGGNYGYTF | TGTGCCATCAGTGAGACAAGTTTCGGGGGTAACTATGGCTACACCTTC | TRBJ1-2 | TRBV10-3 | . | .
CASSLDVVQPQHF | TGTGCCAGCAGCTTAGACGTGGTTCAGCCCCAGCATTTT | TRBJ1-5 | TRBV7-9 | . | few
CASSAGAFNQPQHF | TGTGCCAGCAGTGCCGGGGCATTCAATCAGCCCCAGCATTTT | TRBJ1-5 | TRBV6-5 | . | .
CASSPVDGNTIYF | TGTGCCAGCTCACCAGTAGATGGAAACACCATATATTTT | TRBJ1-3 | TRBV18 | . | .
CAESSGNTIYF | TGTGCGGAGAGCTCCGGAAACACCATATATTTT | TRBJ1-3 | TRBV28 | . | few